This T cell receptor beta chain is drawn from a study of blood T cell repertoires in COVID-19. Study context: Sites across the United States, Italy and Spain contributed samples from acute and convalescent COVID-19.

Germline CDR1 reads MNHEY; CDR2 reads SMNVEV (reference sequence). The V and J ends lost 4 bases and 14 bases respectively, with 18 bases between them. The CDR3 spans 14 residues. Only in-frame clones appear in the TCRdb table, and some are missing; sequencing was by immunoSEQ multiplex PCR. The sample consists of around 200,000 clones, 65% to 90% of them appearing once. This receptor was identified in a woman aged 30 to 39 who had been exposed to COVID-19. The sequenced sample consisted of PBMCs or T cells enriched from blood (not recorded which). The chain links TRBV27 to TRBJ1-6; TRBD1 might be the D (6 bases). For the CDR3, the DNA is TGTGCCAGCAGTTCAGGGGCGGGTAGTTCGACCCTCCACTTT. This gives the protein CASSSGAGSSTLHF.